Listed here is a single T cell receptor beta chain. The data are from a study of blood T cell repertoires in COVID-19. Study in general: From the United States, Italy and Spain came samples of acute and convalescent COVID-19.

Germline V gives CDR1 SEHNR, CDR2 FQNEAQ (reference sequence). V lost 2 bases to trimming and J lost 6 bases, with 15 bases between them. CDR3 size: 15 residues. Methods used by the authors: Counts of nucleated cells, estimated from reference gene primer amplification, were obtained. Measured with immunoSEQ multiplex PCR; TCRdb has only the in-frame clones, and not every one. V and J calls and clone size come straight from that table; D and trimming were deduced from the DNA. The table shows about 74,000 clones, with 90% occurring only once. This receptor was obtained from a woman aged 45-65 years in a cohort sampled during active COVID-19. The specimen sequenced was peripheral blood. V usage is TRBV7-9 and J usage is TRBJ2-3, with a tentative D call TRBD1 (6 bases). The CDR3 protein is CASSLPQGDGDTQYF. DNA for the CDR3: TGTGCCAGCAGCTTACCACAGGGTGATGGTGATACGCAGTATTTT.